This entry is about one TCR beta chain. The source of the sample is a study of blood T cell repertoires in COVID-19. CDR3 size: 17 residues. Germline assignment: CDR1 KGHSH and CDR2 LQKENI. The ends lost 0 bases at V and 7 bases at J; junction bases unmatched: 10. Sequenced by immunoSEQ multiplex PCR; TCRdb stores in-frame clones only, minus some. This sample has 60,000 to 75,000 clones, with 80% to 90% found just once. The sample taken for sequencing was peripheral blood. The origin of this receptor is an elderly woman with active COVID-19. V usage is TRBV18 and J usage is TRBJ2-7; 12 bases are a match to TRBD2. Here the CDR3 DNA reads TGTGCCAGCTCACCACCGACTAGCGGGGGACCATGGGGAGAGCAGTACTTC. Protein product: CASSPPTSGGPWGEQYF.